This passage covers 32 T cell receptor beta chains from one sample sequenced in a study of blood T cell repertoires in COVID-19. Profiled with immunoSEQ multiplex PCR; TCRdb holds only in-frame clones, not every one. The data contain around 200,000 clones, over 80% of them seen just once; the ten biggest clones take up 4.5% to 5.5%. The source material was peripheral blood. The receptors were sampled from a human donor in a cohort sampled during active COVID-19.

This chain uses TRBV11-2 with TRBJ1-5; 8 nucleotides agree with TRBD1. V was clipped by 1 base and J by 2 bases; unmatched bases: 4. The CDR3 totals 16 residues. Germline CDR1 is SGHAT and CDR2 is FQNNGV. The CDR3 coding sequence is TGTGCCAGCAGCTTAGGACCGGGACAGGGCAATCAGCCCCAGCATTTT. It is translated as CASSLGPGQGNQPQHF.

In DNA, the CDR3 is TGTGCCAGCAGCAGGGACAGGAGCACAGATACGCAGTATTTT. This translates into CASSRDRSTDTQYF. The chain uses TRBV6-2 or TRBV6-3 and TRBJ2-3, with TRBD1 matching 8 bases. CDR1 and CDR2 (germline): MNHEY, SVGEGT. The CDR3 totals 14 residues. The trim removed 6 bases at V and 0 bases at J, leaving 2 bases unmatched.

This clone was detected a few times. The chain links TRBV7-9 to TRBJ2-1, with TRBD1 identical over 10 bases. The J segment lost 9 bases and the V segment lost 5 bases, leaving 16 bases of the junction unmatched. Germline CDR1 reads SEHNR; CDR2 reads FQNEAQ (reference sequence). This CDR3 is built from 17 residues. CDR3 in amino acids: CASSAGDRGMVGGEQFF. As DNA, the CDR3 is TGTGCCAGCAGCGCCGGGGACAGGGGAATGGTAGGTGGTGAGCAGTTCTTC.

The chain links TRBV7-2 to TRBJ1-4, with 7 bases that match TRBD1. There are 17 residues in the CDR3. The germline gives CDR1 SGHTA, CDR2 FQGNSA. V lost 5 bases and J lost 7; bases outside the gene matches: 16. The CDR3 sequence is CASSPRGQGVSVEKLFF. CDR3 DNA sequence: TGTGCCAGCAGCCCCCGGGGTCAGGGGGTGTCAGTTGAAAAACTGTTTTTT.

V usage is TRBV28 and J usage is TRBJ2-3; D is ambiguous. The germline CDR1 and CDR2 sequences are MDHEN and SYDVKM. The V gene lost 6 bases and the J gene lost 8 bases, with 15 bases spanning the gap. This CDR3 has 13 residues. The DNA of the CDR3 is TGTGCCAGCAGCCTCCCCCAGGCTTCTACGCAGTATTTT. Translated, it gives CASSLPQASTQYF.

CDR3 DNA sequence: TGTGCCAGCAGCTCTCACAGGGGCCCGAACACTGAAGCTTTCTTT. Protein product: CASSSHRGPNTEAFF. The chain is built from TRBV7-3 and TRBJ1-1, with 7 nucleotides matching TRBD1. Germline CDR1 is SGHTA and CDR2 is FQGTGA. The CDR3 runs 15 residues. V trimming: 4 bases; J trimming: 1 base; junction bases outside the gene matches: 6.

The chain uses TRBV14 and TRBJ2-7, with 8 positions matching TRBD2. The CDR3 is 16 amino acids. The trim removed 4 bases at V and 1 base at J, leaving 9 bases unmatched. Germline values: CDR1 SGHDN, CDR2 FVKESK. The CDR3 nucleotides read TGTGCCAGCAGCCGCGCATGGACTAGCTCTTCCTACGAGCAGTACTTC. Translating gives CASSRAWTSSSYEQYF. The full variable domain, its missing parts supplied by reference TRBV14 and TRBJ2-7, is EAGVTQFPSHSVIEKGQTVTLRCDPISGHDNLYWYRRVMGKEIKFLLHFVKESKQDESGMPNNRFLAERTGGTYSTLKVQPAELEDSGVYFCASSRAWTSSSYEQYFGPGTRLTVT.

J is TRBJ2-7 and V is TRBV7-9; 7 bases align to TRBD1. This CDR3 has 13 amino acids. Germline-derived CDR1 and CDR2 are SEHNR and FQNEAQ (reference sequence). The V and J ends lost 3 bases and 5 bases, in that order; junction bases with no gene match: 4. The CDR3 spells CASSFLDRNEQYF. DNA for the CDR3: TGTGCCAGCAGCTTTCTGGACAGGAACGAGCAGTACTTC.

This clone was picked up one time. This rearrangement joins TRBV28 to TRBJ1-5, with TRBD1 matching over 9 bases. CDR1 and CDR2 (germline): MDHEN, SYDVKM. The CDR3 contains 15 residues. After removal of 3 bases from V and 6 bases from J, the junction contained 6 bases not matched to a gene. The CDR3 region has the DNA TGTGCCAGCAGTTTGCCGGGACAGGGAGTTCAGCCCCAGCATTTT. It specifies CASSLPGQGVQPQHF.

This clone has more than one count but fewer than ten. The gene calls are TRBV6-2 or TRBV6-3 and TRBJ2-5, with D possibly matching TRBD2 (7 bases). This CDR3 contains 11 residues. V was cut by 4 bases and J by 13 bases, with 13 bases left in between. In germline, CDR1 is MNHEY, CDR2 SVGEGT. In DNA, the CDR3 is TGTGCCAGCAGTTCCGGACTAGGGGGGTACTTC. This gives the protein CASSSGLGGYF.

The count of this clone is one. V is TRBV6-6 and J is TRBJ1-2; 10 bases match TRBD1. The V segment lost 6 bases and the J segment 8 bases; nucleotides outside the gene matches: 12. Germline V gives CDR1 MNHNY, CDR2 SVGAGI (reference sequence). This CDR3 has 15 residues. This chain's CDR3 is CASSNPPGQGTGYTF. The CDR3 DNA follows: TGTGCCAGCAGCAACCCTCCGGGACAGGGGACCGGCTACACCTTC.

The chain has TRBV7-3 and TRBJ2-1, with a tentative D call TRBD2 (6 bases). V was trimmed by 0 bases and J by 3 bases, leaving 9 bases between them. The CDR3 consists of 15 residues. In germline, CDR1 is SGHTA, CDR2 FQGTGA. This CDR3 reads CASSLTGGNYNEQFF. The CDR3 nucleotides read TGTGCCAGCAGCTTAACCGGGGGAAACTACAATGAGCAGTTCTTC.

The V call is TRBV7-6, the J call TRBJ2-3, with TRBD2 matching over 7 bases. CDR1 is SGHVS, CDR2 FNYEAQ, per germline. The trim removed 5 bases at V and 0 bases at J, leaving 23 bases unmatched. The CDR3 has 21 amino acids. CDR3 nucleotide sequence: TGTGCCAGCAGCCCCGGGGGGAATGGACGCCTTCGCTTTTCTAGCACAGATACGCAGTATTTT. It translates to CASSPGGNGRLRFSSTDTQYF.

The table lists this clone with a few counts. Different DNA sequences within this sample yield the same CDR3. This chain connects TRBV27 to TRBJ1-5; unclear D gene. V shed 5 bases and J shed 0 bases, with 8 bases lying between them. Germline V gene sequence: CDR1 MNHEY, CDR2 SMNVEV (reference sequence). The CDR3 has 14 amino acids. CDR3: CASSETFSNQPQHF. CDR3 coding DNA: TGTGCCAGCAGTGAGACATTTAGCAATCAGCCCCAGCATTTT.

This chain joins TRBV19 and TRBJ2-2, with D possibly matching TRBD1 (5 bases). This CDR3 has 12 residues. V was shortened by 6 bases and J by 5 bases, with 7 bases between the two germline ends. Germline V CDR1 and CDR2: LNHDA, SQIVND (reference sequence). Written as DNA, the CDR3 is TGTGCCAGTAGGACAGTGACCGGGGAGCTGTTTTTT. It codes for CASRTVTGELFF.

The V gene is TRBV5-1, the J gene TRBJ2-1; D might be TRBD2 (5 bases). Germline V CDR1 and CDR2: SGHRS, YFSETQ. This CDR3 is 13 amino acids long. V lost 4 bases to trimming and J lost 8 bases, with 13 bases between them. The CDR3 here is CASSPFGRDEQFF. The CDR3 coding sequence is TGCGCCAGCAGCCCTTTCGGGCGGGATGAGCAGTTCTTC.

The chain combines TRBV6-5 with TRBJ1-2; 8 positions agree with TRBD1. In germline, CDR1 is MNHEY, CDR2 SVGAGI. V lost 6 bases and J lost 3; bases outside the gene matches: 6. The CDR3 has 14 residues. CDR3 in amino acids: CASSPGQVDYGYTF. For the CDR3, the DNA is TGTGCCAGCAGCCCGGGACAGGTAGACTATGGCTACACCTTC.

The genes are TRBV23-1 and TRBJ1-1; tentative D call: TRBD1 (5 bases). TRBV23-1 is noted as an ORF with a role that remains uncertain. The CDR3 has 13 amino acids. V was cut by 11 bases and J by 0 bases, with 13 bases left in between. The CDR3 sequence is CASSGPMNTEAFF. In DNA form, the CDR3 reads TGCGCCTCCTCAGGGCCTATGAACACTGAAGCTTTCTTT.

CDR3 sequence (DNA): TGTGCCAGCAGCCAACTAGTTTACGGTGAGCAGTTCTTC. It is translated as CASSQLVYGEQFF. The chain has TRBV6-6 and TRBJ2-1, with D possibly matching TRBD2 (5 bases). Trimming removed 6 bases from V and 9 bases from J, with 15 bases in between. The CDR3 is 13 amino acids. Per the germline V gene, CDR1 is MNHNY and CDR2 is SVGAGI (reference sequence).

This clone was picked up many times. The chain employs TRBV27 and TRBJ2-7; D might be TRBD2 (5 bases). This CDR3 is built from 15 residues. V was pared by 4 bases and J by 2 bases, with 15 bases between. Germline lookup yields CDR1 MNHEY and CDR2 SMNVEV (reference sequence). This chain's CDR3 is CASSYERGMPYEQYF. The CDR3 region has the DNA TGTGCCAGCAGTTATGAACGGGGAATGCCCTACGAGCAGTACTTC.

The V gene is TRBV18, the J gene TRBJ1-1; no clear D. Germline V gene data show CDR1 as KGHSH and CDR2 as LQKENI. With 6 bases removed from V and 2 bases from J, the gap between germline ends came to 22 bases. This CDR3 spans 17 amino acids. CDR3 nucleotides: TGTGCCAGCTCGGAAACCGGAGGGCTGATCGCCAACACTGAAGCTTTCTTT. Protein: CASSETGGLIANTEAFF.

The rearrangement uses TRBV3-1 (or the pseudogene TRBV3-2) and TRBJ2-7; D uncertain. CDR1 is LGHDT and CDR2 is YNNKEL in the germline V gene (reference sequence). The CDR3 runs 13 residues. V was trimmed by 1 base and J by 1 base, leaving 5 bases between them. In DNA, the CDR3 is TGTGCCAGCAGCCAAGTCGGTTCCTACGAGCAGTACTTC. Residues: CASSQVGSYEQYF.

This rearrangement joins TRBV5-4 to TRBJ1-4; TRBD1 might be the D (5 bases). The CDR3 is 13 amino acids. CDR1 is SGHNT, CDR2 YYREEE, per germline (reference sequence). V was clipped by 4 bases and J by 7 bases, with 11 bases between them. CDR3 bases: TGTGCCAGCAGCCTAGGGACTCTTGAAAAACTGTTTTTT. It specifies CASSLGTLEKLFF. Looking up the rest from reference TRBV5-4 and TRBJ1-4 gives the full variable domain: ETGVTQSPTHLIKTRGQQVTLRCSSQSGHNTVSWYQQALGQGPQFIFQYYREEENGRGNFPPRFSGLQFPNYSSELNVNALELDDSALYLCASSLGTLEKLFFGSGTQLSVL.

The chain joins TRBV9 to TRBJ2-1; 8 positions match TRBD2. The CDR3 runs to 15 residues. From germline, CDR1 is SGDLS and CDR2 YYNGEE. Unmatched junction bases numbered 6, after V lost 0 bases and J lost 7 bases. The CDR3 nucleotides are TGTGCCAGCAGCGTAGGACTAGCGTTCCTAAATGAGCAGTTCTTC. It translates to CASSVGLAFLNEQFF.

The chain couples TRBV7-9 to TRBJ1-4; possible D gene TRBD1, 5 bases. Deletions cut 8 bases from V and 5 bases from J, with 12 bases between. The CDR3 has 13 amino acids. Germline-derived CDR1 and CDR2 are SEHNR and FQNEAQ (reference sequence). The CDR3 DNA sequence: TGTGCCAGCGGGGGAGGTGTGAATGAAAAACTGTTTTTT. Translating gives CASGGGVNEKLFF. Full variable domain (remainder filled in from reference TRBV7-9 and TRBJ1-4): DTGVSQNPRHKITKRGQNVTFRCDPISEHNRLYWYRQTLGQGPEFLTYFQNEAQLEKSRLLSDRFSAERPKGSFSTLEIQRTEQGDSAMYLCASGGGVNEKLFFGSGTQLSVL.

The chain is built from TRBV10-3 and TRBJ2-1; the match to TRBD2 covers 14 bases. Germline CDR1 is ENHRY and CDR2 is SYGVKD. Losses at the gene ends were 6 bases for V and 7 bases for J; bases not matched to a gene: 5. This CDR3 is 15 amino acids long. CDR3 coding DNA: TGTGCCATCAGGGGGACTAGCGGGAGTTTGAATGAGCAGTTCTTC. Residues: CAIRGTSGSLNEQFF.

This clone was picked up one time. The chain recombines TRBV28 with TRBJ1-1; D unclear. The CDR3 loop spans 13 amino acids. Trimming pared 3 bases from V and 4 bases from J, leaving 9 bases between. Looked up from germline, CDR1 is MDHEN and CDR2 is SYDVKM. The CDR3 DNA follows: TGTGCCAGCAGTTTCGACTTACGCACTGAAGCTTTCTTT. It is translated as CASSFDLRTEAFF.

The rearrangement links TRBV19 to TRBJ2-7; 8 bases align to TRBD2. The germline V gene has CDR1 LNHDA and CDR2 SQIVND (reference sequence). V lost 3 bases, J lost 5 bases, and 9 bases stayed unmatched. The CDR3 runs 15 residues. Here the CDR3 DNA reads TGTGCCAGTAGTATTTCAGGCGGGAGGTACGACGAGCAGTACTTC. Residues: CASSISGGRYDEQYF.

This clone has only a few counts. This chain links TRBV5-4 with TRBJ1-2; the D is unclear. CDR1 and CDR2 from the germline V gene are SGHNT and YYREEE (reference sequence). This CDR3 has 15 amino acids. The V and J ends lost 1 base and 5 bases respectively, with 15 bases between them. The CDR3: CASSLLLGPRYGYTF. CDR3 in DNA: TGTGCCAGCAGCTTGCTCTTAGGCCCTAGGTATGGCTACACCTTC.

This chain joins TRBV28 and TRBJ2-1; D may be TRBD2 (6 bases). The CDR3 runs to 15 residues. Between the trimmed V and J ends, which lost 5 bases and 4 bases, there was a span of 15 bases. CDR1 and CDR2 from the germline V gene are MDHEN and SYDVKM. CDR3: CASSGGSRGYNEQFF. CDR3 nucleotide sequence: TGTGCCAGCAGTGGCGGCTCGCGGGGTTACAATGAGCAGTTCTTC. Using reference TRBV28 and TRBJ2-1 for the parts outside the CDR3, the full variable domain is DVKVTQSSRYLVKRTGEKVFLECVQDMDHENMFWYRQDPGLGLRLIYFSYDVKMKEKGDIPEGYSVSREKKERFSLILESASTNQTSMYLCASSGGSRGYNEQFFGPGTRLTVL.

The V gene is TRBV5-4, the J gene TRBJ2-7; D is possibly TRBD1 (5 bases). V dropped 4 bases and J dropped 5 bases, with 10 bases sitting between them. This CDR3 region has 12 residues. Germline loops: CDR1 SGHNT, CDR2 YYREEE (reference sequence). CDR3 loop: CASSTRTNEQYF. CDR3 coding DNA: TGTGCCAGCAGCACTCGGACAAACGAGCAGTACTTC.

This clone appeared once. The V gene is TRBV2, the J gene TRBJ2-2; 10 positions agree with TRBD1. The ends lost 6 bases at V and 6 bases at J; junction bases unmatched: 4. Germline V CDR1 and CDR2: SNHLY, FYNNEI. The CDR3 totals 14 residues. The CDR3 region is CASRVDRGSGELFF. As DNA, the CDR3 is TGTGCCAGCAGGGTGGACAGGGGGTCCGGGGAGCTGTTTTTT.